This TCR beta chain was sequenced for a study of blood T cell repertoires in COVID-19. Whole-study context: The analysed material was cDNA or gDNA that came from T cells, B-cell-depleted T cells, or PBMCs.

Germline CDR1 SGHTA, CDR2 FQGNSA. This CDR3 is 15 amino acids long. The V end was cut by 5 bases, the J end by 0 bases, with 14 bases between. How the authors handled the data: Scientists estimated how many nucleated cells there were by amplifying reference gene primers. TCRdb keeps only in-frame clones here, not all; method: immunoSEQ multiplex PCR. D and trimming were read from the DNA, whereas the V and J calls and clone size are those reported in that table. The table has hundreds of thousands of clones, about 84% seen once; the top ten hold approximately 8.7%. Sample: peripheral blood. The TCR sequence derives from a woman older than 75 with acute or convalescent COVID-19. The chain links TRBV7-2 to TRBJ2-7; perhaps TRBD1 as D (5 bases). CDR3 amino acids: CASSPRDSGSYEQYF. The CDR3 DNA reads as TGTGCCAGCAGCCCACGTGACAGTGGCTCCTACGAGCAGTACTTC.